One sample yielded the 27 T cell receptor beta chains listed below, sequenced in a study of T cell changes during pregnancy in multiple sclerosis. Libraries were prepared by immunoSEQ multiplex PCR; TCRdb keeps only in-frame clonotypes and omits some of them. There are around 21,000 clones in the sample; approximately 90% occur only once, and around 7% lies in the top ten. Sequencing used CD8+ T cells from peripheral blood mononuclear cells, obtained in the third trimester of pregnancy. All receptors come from a female donor in good health, enrolled as a control in a pregnancy study.

The J gene is TRBJ2-7, the V gene TRBV7-9; TRBD1 agrees at 7 bases. This CDR3 has 13 amino acids. The V gene end was trimmed by 3 bases and the J gene end by 2 bases; junction bases not matched to a gene: 1. Germline CDR1 SEHNR, CDR2 FQNEAQ (reference sequence). The CDR3 region is CASSLTGTYEQYF. CDR3 coding DNA: TGTGCCAGCAGCTTGACAGGGACCTACGAGCAGTACTTC.

The chain uses TRBV6-5 and TRBJ2-1, with D possibly being TRBD2 (5 bases). Trimming left V 5 bases short and J 6 bases short, with 11 bases between. The CDR3 has 13 residues. CDR1 and CDR2 from the germline V gene are MNHEY and SVGAGI. The CDR3 here is CASSQEASNEQFF. In DNA form, the CDR3 reads TGTGCCAGCAGTCAGGAGGCAAGCAATGAGCAGTTCTTC.

J is TRBJ2-2 and V is TRBV29-1; tentatively, D is TRBD1 (6 bases). In germline, CDR1 is SQVTM, CDR2 ANQGSEA. Trimming took 4 bases from V and 2 from J, leaving 11 bases between them. This CDR3 comprises 14 residues. The CDR3 loop is CSVVRTDNTGELFF. The CDR3 nucleotides read TGCAGCGTTGTGAGGACAGACAACACCGGGGAGCTGTTTTTT.

CDR3 DNA sequence: TGTGCCAGCAGTCTTGACAGGGTGAGCCAGCCCCAGCATTTT. Translated: CASSLDRVSQPQHF. The chain couples TRBV2 to TRBJ1-5; 7 bases fit TRBD1. The CDR3 is 14 amino acids. Germline values: CDR1 SNHLY, CDR2 FYNNEI. The V and J ends lost 5 bases and 7 bases, in that order; junction bases with no gene match: 8.

The chain recombines TRBV27 with TRBJ1-5; D is possibly TRBD1 (6 bases). V lost 8 bases and J lost 2, with 13 bases in between. Germline CDR1 is MNHEY and CDR2 is SMNVEV (reference sequence). CDR3 length: 14 amino acids. The CDR3 region is CASGVNRGNQPQHF. As DNA, the CDR3 is TGTGCCAGCGGGGTCAACAGGGGCAATCAGCCCCAGCATTTT.

This clone was recorded only once. The V and J genes are TRBV9 and TRBJ2-7, with TRBD2 matching over 7 bases. The CDR3 has 16 amino acids. Looked up from germline, CDR1 is SGDLS and CDR2 is YYNGEE. Trimming removed 1 base from V and 2 bases from J; junction bases left unmatched: 9. The DNA for the CDR3 is TGTGCCAGCAGCGTAAACGGTGTCGCGGGGGCCTACGAGCAGTACTTC. Protein sequence: CASSVNGVAGAYEQYF.

This sequence joins TRBV29-1 and TRBJ2-5, with D possibly TRBD2 on 5 matching bases. V was trimmed by 5 bases and J by 9 bases, leaving 25 bases between them. The CDR3 loop spans 15 amino acids. Germline loops: CDR1 SQVTM, CDR2 ANQGSEA. In DNA form, the CDR3 reads TGCAGCGTTACAACCGGGGATATGGGTCCATCGGCCCAGTACTTC. It specifies CSVTTGDMGPSAQYF.

This rearrangement joins TRBV7-3 to TRBJ2-1; 14 positions agree with TRBD2. V shed 5 bases, J shed 5 bases, and the junction held 2 bases outside the gene matches. CDR1 and CDR2 from the germline V gene are SGHTA and FQGTGA. CDR3 length equals 15 residues. Here the CDR3 reads CASSAGLAGDNEQFF. Written as DNA, the CDR3 is TGTGCCAGCAGCGCGGGACTAGCGGGGGACAATGAGCAGTTCTTC.

The V and J genes are TRBV4-1 and TRBJ2-3, with a tentative D call TRBD2 (5 bases). CDR1 is MGHRA and CDR2 is YSYEKL in the germline V gene. The CDR3 loop spans 18 amino acids. Trimming removed 0 bases from V and 3 bases from J, with 19 bases in between. DNA of the CDR3: TGCGCCAGCAGCCAAGAGGGAGCCACGTTCGCCAGGACAGATACGCAGTATTTT. It specifies CASSQEGATFARTDTQYF.

The CDR3 sequence: CASGSGQGAIYEQFF. In nucleotides, the CDR3 is TGTGCTAGTGGTTCAGGACAGGGGGCAATCTATGAGCAGTTCTTC. V and J are TRBV12-5 and TRBJ2-1, with 11 bases lining up with TRBD1. Germline CDR1 LGHNT, CDR2 FRNRAP. V trimming: 4 bases; J trimming: 8 bases; junction bases outside the gene matches: 7. There are 15 residues in the CDR3.

About this clone itself: A junction boundary mismatches the germline segment, possibly from a read error. The chain employs TRBV7-7 and TRBJ2-5; no firm D call. The CDR3 runs 13 residues. Germline V gene sequence: CDR1 SSHAT, CDR2 FNYEAQ (reference sequence). As DNA, the CDR3 is TGTGCTAGCAGCTTAGGAGTGTGGGAGACCCAGTACTTC. As protein: CASSLGVWETQYF.

This clone was detected only a few times. This chain joins TRBV5-1 and TRBJ2-3; 7 nucleotides align to TRBD2. CDR1 and CDR2 (germline): SGHRS, YFSETQ. This CDR3 contains 15 residues. The junction had 11 bases not matched to a gene; V was cut back by 6 bases and J by 4 bases. The CDR3 protein is CASTQTAGRADTQYF. The CDR3 nucleotides read TGCGCCAGCACCCAAACAGCGGGGAGGGCAGATACGCAGTATTTT.

The chain couples TRBV11-2 to TRBJ2-7; TRBD2 aligns across 7 bases. After removal of 2 bases from V and 3 bases from J, the junction contained 4 bases not matched to a gene. This CDR3 comprises 14 residues. CDR1 is SGHAT, CDR2 FQNNGV, per germline. The CDR3: CASSLWAGVYEQYF. The DNA of the CDR3 is TGTGCCAGCAGCTTATGGGCGGGGGTCTACGAGCAGTACTTC.

The chain is built from TRBV15 and TRBJ1-5; TRBD1 is a possible D gene (5 bases). V lost 0 bases and J lost 6, with 18 bases in between. The CDR3 has 17 residues. Germline CDR1 is LNHNV and CDR2 is YYDKDF (reference sequence). CDR3 sequence: CATSRDPVGREGQPQHF. CDR3 nucleotides: TGTGCCACCAGCAGAGATCCGGTAGGCAGGGAGGGTCAGCCCCAGCATTTT.

The V gene is TRBV19, the J gene TRBJ2-7; the match to TRBD2 covers 10 bases. Trimming took 5 bases from V and 5 from J; bases not matched to a gene: 6. The CDR3 runs 14 residues. Germline V gene data show CDR1 as LNHDA and CDR2 as SQIVND (reference sequence). Written as DNA, the CDR3 is TGTGCCAGTAGTGGGACTAGCGCTAGCGACGAGCAGTACTTC. It codes for CASSGTSASDEQYF.

This sequence joins TRBV19 and TRBJ1-2, with 8 bases lining up with TRBD1. Germline trimming cut 3 bases from V and 4 bases from J; bases unmatched to any gene: 4. CDR3 length: 14 amino acids. CDR1 is LNHDA, CDR2 SQIVND, per germline (reference sequence). As DNA, the CDR3 is TGTGCCAGTAGTATCAGCCAGGGGGCCTATGGCTACACCTTC. Protein product: CASSISQGAYGYTF.

The chain links TRBV11-2 to TRBJ2-7; 8 bases are shared with TRBD1. The trim removed 5 bases at V and 3 bases at J, leaving 6 bases unmatched. CDR3 length: 14 amino acids. Germline-derived CDR1 and CDR2 are SGHAT and FQNNGV. The CDR3 coding sequence is TGTGCCAGCAGCCATGGGACAGGCCGCTACGAGCAGTACTTC. Translating gives CASSHGTGRYEQYF.

The rearrangement uses TRBV7-3 and TRBJ2-1, with 9 bases aligning to TRBD2. Germline-derived CDR1 and CDR2 are SGHTA and FQGTGA. There are 14 residues in the CDR3. Losses at the gene ends were 1 base for V and 6 bases for J; bases not matched to a gene: 1. CDR3 in DNA: TGTGCCAGCAGCTTAAGCGGGAGGGGCAATGAGCAGTTCTTC. Translated: CASSLSGRGNEQFF.

The chain employs TRBV5-1 and TRBJ2-7, with 9 bases that match TRBD2. V lost 1 base, J lost 7 bases, and 3 bases stayed unmatched. The CDR3 is 13 residues long. CDR1 is SGHRS and CDR2 is YFSETQ in the germline V gene. The CDR3 DNA is TGCGCCAGCAGCTTGAAGCTAGCGGGGGAGCAGTACTTC. Its translation is CASSLKLAGEQYF.

This chain joins TRBV4-3 and TRBJ2-2; a weak D match, TRBD2 (6 bases). The CDR3 is 15 amino acids. Trimming pared 4 bases from V and 13 bases from J, leaving 22 bases between. Germline loops: CDR1 LGHNA, CDR2 YSLEER. CDR3 sequence (DNA): TGCGCCAGCAGCCGAACTCTAGGAGGGGACGTGGTGCTGTTTTTT. The encoded protein is CASSRTLGGDVVLFF.

In this sample, this clone turned up once. V is TRBV6-5 and J is TRBJ2-7; TRBD1 aligns across 7 bases. Trimming took 5 bases from V and 2 from J; bases not matched to a gene: 6. This CDR3 has 14 amino acids. The V gene's germline CDR1 is MNHEY and CDR2 SVGAGI. The CDR3 nucleotides are TGTGCCAGCAGTATATTGGACAGGACCTACGAGCAGTACTTC. This translates into CASSILDRTYEQYF.

This chain links TRBV9 with TRBJ2-1; 7 nucleotides align to TRBD2. CDR3 length: 14 residues. The trim removed 0 bases at V and 6 bases at J, leaving 3 bases unmatched. Germline CDR1 reads SGDLS; CDR2 reads YYNGEE. As DNA, the CDR3 is TGTGCCAGCAGCGTAGCACTAGCGTTCAATGAGCAGTTCTTC. It specifies CASSVALAFNEQFF.

The chain uses TRBV7-8 and TRBJ1-4; no definite D call. The CDR3 covers 13 residues. V lost 5 bases to trimming and J lost 8 bases, with 12 bases between them. Germline CDR1 SGHVS, CDR2 FQNEAQ. The CDR3 reads CASSGESHEKLFF. The CDR3 DNA reads TGTGCCAGCAGCGGGGAGAGCCACGAAAAACTGTTTTTT.

The J gene is TRBJ1-1, the V gene TRBV21-1; TRBD1, the table's D call, lacks a check against the DNA. TRBV21-1 is described as a pseudogene. The CDR3 is 15 residues long. The CDR3 bases are TGTGCCAGCAGCACCGGCGGGACAGGGCCGTTGAGGACTTTCTTT. This translates into CASSTGGTGPLRTFF.

The chain uses TRBV5-1 and TRBJ2-7; possible D gene TRBD2, 10 bases. The V end lost 4 bases, the J end lost 5 bases, and 31 bases lay between the germline ends. The CDR3 covers 19 residues. Germline CDR1 SGHRS, CDR2 YFSETQ. Here the CDR3 DNA reads TGCGCCAGCAGCATAAAATACAGGGGGCTAGCGGGAGTAGGGGACGAGCAGTACTTC. Translation: CASSIKYRGLAGVGDEQYF.

V usage is TRBV6-5 and J usage is TRBJ1-1; no clear D gene. The germline gives CDR1 MNHEY, CDR2 SVGAGI. This CDR3 is built from 13 residues. V dropped 2 bases and J dropped 3 bases, with 7 bases sitting between them. The CDR3 DNA follows: TGTGCCAGCAGTTACGAACAGTACACTGAAGCTTTCTTT. This gives the protein CASSYEQYTEAFF.

The chain employs TRBV9 and TRBJ1-4; TRBD1 matches 9 bases. The germline V gene encodes CDR1 SGDLS and CDR2 YYNGEE. Trimming cost V 3 bases and J 6 bases; bases outside gene matches: 6. The CDR3 consists of 15 residues. DNA of the CDR3: TGTGCCAGCAGCGAGGGTGGACAGGGGTATGAAAAACTGTTTTTT. This gives the protein CASSEGGQGYEKLFF.